This T cell receptor beta chain was sequenced in a study of Ad26.COV2.S vaccination and SARS-CoV-2 variants (dated by TCRdb to the early 2020s). Background for the entire study: Vaccine-arm donors came from COV1001, a multicentre, randomized, double-blind, placebo-controlled phase I-IIa trial of Ad26.COV2.S in healthy adults. Dosing of Ad26.COV2.S was intramuscular, at either 5x10^10 or 1x10^11 viral particles, delivered as one shot or as two shots spaced 56 days apart. The specificity and breadth of SARS-CoV-2-reactive T cell receptors after Ad26.COV2.S vaccination were assessed by TCRbeta repertoire sequencing. A total of 32 samples were included in the TCR-sequenced set, comprising some 20 Ad26.COV2.S vaccine recipients, 5 placebo recipients and 8 SARS-CoV-2 convalescent individuals. Trial participants were randomized into five groups of five: low-dose or high-dose Ad26.COV2.S given once or twice, or placebo on both occasions. Throughout the experiments and outcome assessment, investigators stayed blinded to trial group allocation.

The immunoSEQ Assay was the method used to sequence TCRbeta CDR3 regions. After extraction, genomic DNA underwent amplification by bias-controlled multiplex PCR, followed by high-throughput sequencing. The authors' pipeline ran thus. To quantify the absolute abundance of each unique TCRbeta CDR3 region, sequences were collapsed and filtered. T cell fraction was estimated by normalizing TCRbeta template counts to usable DNA, with usable DNA measured through amplification of reference genes found in all nucleated cells. Repertoire TCRs were annotated as SARS-CoV-2-specific by exact matching of V gene, CDR3 amino acid sequence and J gene to a known reactive TCR set. The reference SARS-CoV-2 TCR set came from MIRA and was filtered for enrichment in COVID-19-positive ImmuneCODE repertoires, removing public or cross-reactive TCRs. Using the MIRA antigens, annotated TCRs were further analysed by specific ORF or by position within an ORF. Breadth was defined as the number of annotated unique rearrangements divided by the total number of unique productive rearrangements, and depth was defined as the summed frequency of the annotated unique rearrangements. Two-sided Wilcoxon rank-sum tests were used to compare TCR breadth between groups. Imported from immuneACCESS, the table was reduced by TCRdb to in-frame sequences with V and J called. These copies leave out some clones; in studies compared against another copy, an unresolved V gene accounts for under half, and the cause of the remainder is not known. The V and J calls and clone size were taken over from that table, and D and trimming were inferred from the DNA. The sample records approximately 420,000 clones, 70% to 90% of which are singletons. The biggest ten clones account for approximately 3.7% of the sample.

The treatment or condition label of this sample denotes: roughly 18 received Ad26.COV2.S at low or high dose, single or two shots; about 5 received placebo; per-sample allocation not given. Repertoires of vaccine and placebo recipients were sequenced from samples taken on day 63 after the first injection. Between 29 July and 7 August 2020, Cohort 1b enrolled some 25 adults aged 18-55 years at one site in Boston, USA. As a vaccine, Ad26.COV2.S was a replication-incompetent adenovirus type 26 vector that expressed a prefusion-stabilized SARS-CoV-2 spike protein derived from the original Wuhan strain. In regard to this clone: No cognate antigen has been identified for it. Base qualities were left out, and no much larger clone turns up one base away.

Taken from the germline V gene, the CDR1 and CDR2 loops are SNHLY and FYNNEI. The CDR3 holds 15 amino acids from the cysteine to the phenylalanine. Of the read, only the CDR3 DNA is kept; its 45 bases are in frame from base 1. The V end gives up 4 bases and the J end 8 bases, leaving 7 bases in the junction not matched to a gene. The research as a whole found: Vaccine and placebo recipients had comparable non-spike TCR breadth, which fits with the vaccine containing only spike. The study was not powered for comparison of responses between vaccine doses or regimens. After vaccination, substantial breadth of spike-specific CD8+ and CD4+ T cell responses was reported. Spike-specific TCR breadth was higher in Ad26.COV2.S recipients than in placebo recipients (P = 0.0014). It was noted by the authors that total T cell responses may have been underestimated by the TCR breadth and depth analyses.

The chain links TRBV2 with TRBJ2-1; TRBD2 agrees with 11 junctional bases. Sequenced here: peripheral blood, sampled in a trial of Ad26.COV2.S vaccine versus placebo. The receptor's source is a person aged 18-60 years who received the Ad26.COV2.S COVID-19 vaccine or a placebo. CDR3 protein: CASSVPSGGIDEQFF. The nucleotide sequence is TGTGCCAGCAGTGTTCCTAGCGGGGGGATTGATGAGCAGTTCTTC.